This section outlines one T cell receptor (beta chain) sequence together with its context. Different DNA sequences within this sample yield the same CDR3. This sample is drawn from a study of shared clonotypes between healthy human individuals. Germline V gene data show CDR1 as SGHRS and CDR2 as YFSETQ. The CDR3 covers 13 residues. Trimming removed 0 bases at V and 1 base at J, with 4 bases between. Template for every sorted-subset replicate PCR totaled about 0.2 ug DNA, roughly 30,000 T cell genomes. Assay: immunoSEQ multiplex PCR; the TCRdb copy retains only in-frame clones and omits some. The repertoire holds approximately 400,000 clones, with 90% to 98% as singletons.

Sequencing used memory CD8+ T cells sorted from blood. Regarding subset: CD45RO+ cells pooled with CCR7-negative TemRA cells. The rearrangement links TRBV5-1 to TRBJ1-1; D not certain. The receptor's source is a man aged 25-40 years in good health. The CDR3 sequence is CASSLGGNTEAFF. The CDR3 nucleotides are TGCGCCAGCAGCTTGGGCGGGAACACTGAAGCTTTCTTT.